The sequence of this TCR beta chain was determined in a study of CD8+ T cells in alopecia areata. Reverse transcription of extracted RNA yielded cDNA, which provided the sequencing template. TCRdb keeps only in-frame clones here, not all; method: immunoSEQ multiplex PCR. The repertoire holds more than 140,000 clones, with about 86% as singletons. The CDR3 loop spans 15 amino acids. The germline V gene encodes CDR1 ENHRY and CDR2 SYGVKD. Trimming cost V 6 bases and J 9 bases; bases outside gene matches: 9. The treatment denotes: oral pan-JAK inhibitor, 5-10 mg twice daily. The sequencing used CD8+ T cells sorted from blood, collected at week 4, from a patient treated with tofacitinib. The J gene is TRBJ2-1, the V gene TRBV10-3; 12 bases map to TRBD2. The receptor was isolated from a human donor with alopecia areata. For the CDR3, the DNA is TGTGCCATCAGCGAAACTAGCGGGGGGTATGGTGAGCAGTTCTTC. This sequence encodes CAISETSGGYGEQFF.